One sample yielded the 27 T cell receptor beta chains listed below, sequenced in a study of shared clonotypes between healthy human individuals (dated by TCRdb to about 2020). The library was produced with the immunoSEQ multiplex PCR assay. The clones in this table, taken by TCRdb from immuneACCESS, are in-frame only. Not every clone is retained; where verified, under half of the shortfall comes from an unresolved V gene, and the cause of the rest is unknown. The sample yields hundreds of thousands of clones; roughly 72% were counted once. Clones ranked in the top ten supply around 2% of the sample. The source material was memory CD4+ T cells sorted from blood. Sample cell subset or site, as interpreted from the label and publication: CD45RA-negative fraction. The receptors originated from a woman in her thirties in good health.

Only one count was recorded for this clone. The V and J genes are TRBV29-1 and TRBJ2-6, with TRBD1 matching over 8 bases. With V trimmed by 6 bases and J by 2 bases, 9 bases remained unmatched. The CDR3 is 16 residues long. Germline V gives CDR1 SQVTM, CDR2 ANQGSEA. Here the CDR3 DNA reads TGCAGCGTAGCCGCTTACAGGGGGACTGGGGCCAACGTCCTGACTTTC. Translation: CSVAAYRGTGANVLTF.

V is TRBV11-2 and J is TRBJ1-1; possibly TRBD1 for D (5 bases). The CDR3 runs to 15 residues. Looked up from germline, CDR1 is SGHAT and CDR2 is FQNNGV. With 5 bases removed from V and 1 base from J, the gap between germline ends came to 14 bases. The CDR3 DNA is TGTGCCAGCAGCCCAAGTGCAGGGCGGAACACTGAAGCTTTCTTT. Translated, it gives CASSPSAGRNTEAFF.

The chain joins TRBV5-4 to TRBJ2-2; 7 bases are shared with TRBD2. The CDR3 extends over 14 amino acids. The V gene end was trimmed by 4 bases and the J gene end by 3 bases; junction bases not matched to a gene: 3. Germline CDR1 is SGHNT and CDR2 is YYREEE (reference sequence). The CDR3 is CASSSGTYTGELFF. CDR3 coding DNA: TGTGCCAGCAGCAGCGGGACTTACACCGGGGAGCTGTTTTTT.

The gene calls are TRBV4-2 and TRBJ2-1; 7 bases align to TRBD1. The germline V gene has CDR1 LGHNA and CDR2 YNFKEQ. The CDR3 totals 15 residues. Losses at the gene ends were 0 bases for V and 4 bases for J; bases not matched to a gene: 3. CDR3 residues: CASSQDTGEYNEQFF. DNA for the CDR3: TGTGCCAGCAGCCAAGATACAGGGGAATACAATGAGCAGTTCTTC.

This chain links TRBV9 with TRBJ2-1, with TRBD2 matching over 13 bases. V trimming: 3 bases; J trimming: 8 bases; junction bases outside the gene matches: 8. The CDR3 loop spans 16 amino acids. Germline V gives CDR1 SGDLS, CDR2 YYNGEE. The CDR3 region has the DNA TGTGCCAGCAGCGCCCCGACTAGCGGGAGGACACATGAGCAGTTCTTC. Encoded protein: CASSAPTSGRTHEQFF.

V gene TRBV27 combines with J gene TRBJ1-2; 8 nucleotides align to TRBD1. The CDR3 is 14 residues long. The V and J ends lost 6 bases and 4 bases, in that order; junction bases with no gene match: 7. CDR1 and CDR2 from the germline V gene are MNHEY and SMNVEV (reference sequence). The CDR3 bases are TGTGCCAGCAGAGACGCCGGGACAGGCTATGGCTACACCTTC. Translated: CASRDAGTGYGYTF.

V is TRBV6-5 and J is TRBJ2-2, with D tentatively TRBD2 (6 bases). There are 16 residues in the CDR3. V was pared by 2 bases and J by 5 bases, with 15 bases between. Germline CDR1 and CDR2: MNHEY and SVGAGI. CDR3 nucleotide sequence: TGTGCCAGCAGTTACGCAAGCGGGTTAGCGACCGGGGAGCTGTTTTTT. This gives the protein CASSYASGLATGELFF.

A note on this clone: The same CDR3 arises from other DNA sequences in this sample as well. The rearrangement joins TRBV7-9 to TRBJ1-1, with D uncertain. Germline V gene lookup returns CDR1 SEHNR and CDR2 FQNEAQ (reference sequence). V shed 5 bases and J shed 1 base, with 8 bases lying between them. The CDR3 length is 13 residues. The CDR3 DNA is TGTGCCAGCAGCCCCCCACCGAACACTGAAGCTTTCTTT. The encoded protein is CASSPPPNTEAFF.

This chain uses TRBV30 with TRBJ2-5, with D possibly being TRBD2 (7 bases). CDR1 and CDR2 from the germline V gene are GTSNPN and SVGIG (reference sequence). The V and J ends lost 0 bases and 5 bases respectively, with 16 bases between them. The CDR3 is made up of 15 amino acids. The CDR3 spells CAWSVGRGGRETQYF. DNA for the CDR3: TGTGCCTGGAGTGTCGGAAGGGGGGGCAGGGAGACCCAGTACTTC. The whole variable domain, remainder taken from reference TRBV30 and TRBJ2-5, is SQTIHQWPATLVQPVGSPLSLECTVEGTSNPNLYWYRQAAGRGLQLLFYSVGIGQISSEVPQNLSASRPQDRQFILSSKKLLLSDSGFYLCAWSVGRGGRETQYFGPGTRLLVL.

The rearrangement uses TRBV4-1 and TRBJ2-1; 11 nucleotides agree with TRBD2. The germline V gene encodes CDR1 MGHRA and CDR2 YSYEKL. J lost 5 bases, V lost 5 bases, and 8 bases had no gene match. The CDR3 runs 16 residues. CDR3: CASSSTSGTDHNEQFF. CDR3 nucleotide sequence: TGCGCCAGCAGCTCGACTAGCGGGACGGACCACAATGAGCAGTTCTTC.

This clone was recorded a few times. This CDR3 is also generated by other DNA sequences in the sample. J is TRBJ2-3 and V is TRBV5-1; TRBD2 aligns across 8 bases. Trimming cost V 0 bases and J 4 bases; bases outside gene matches: 4. The V gene's germline CDR1 is SGHRS and CDR2 YFSETQ. The CDR3 length is 15 residues. DNA for the CDR3: TGCGCCAGCAGCTTGGAGGGGCGGGAGGCAGATACGCAGTATTTT. It translates to CASSLEGREADTQYF.

This CDR3 is CASSSGGESSYEQYF. In DNA form, the CDR3 reads TGTGCCAGCAGCTCAGGCGGTGAGAGCTCCTACGAGCAGTACTTC. The chain couples TRBV28 to TRBJ2-7, with D unclear. V was shortened by 6 bases and J by 0 bases, with 15 bases between the two germline ends. The CDR3 totals 15 residues. In germline, CDR1 is MDHEN, CDR2 SYDVKM. Together with reference TRBV28 and TRBJ2-7, the CDR3 gives the full variable domain: DVKVTQSSRYLVKRTGEKVFLECVQDMDHENMFWYRQDPGLGLRLIYFSYDVKMKEKGDIPEGYSVSREKKERFSLILESASTNQTSMYLCASSSGGESSYEQYFGPGTRLTVT.

The J gene is TRBJ2-1, the V gene TRBV7-8; 11 nucleotides match TRBD2. J gave up 10 bases and V 4 bases, and 18 bases lay outside the gene matches. The CDR3 extends over 18 amino acids. The germline V gene has CDR1 SGHVS and CDR2 FQNEAQ. The DNA for the CDR3 is TGTGCCAGCAGCTCTACCACTTCTAGCGGGAGGCTGAGACAGGAGCAGTTCTTC. Protein sequence: CASSSTTSSGRLRQEQFF. Full variable domain (rest looked up from reference TRBV7-8 and TRBJ2-1): GAGVSQSPRYKVAKRGQDVALRCDPISGHVSLFWYQQALGQGPEFLTYFQNEAQLDKSGLPSDRFFAERPEGSVSTLKIQRTQQEDSAVYLCASSSTTSSGRLRQEQFFGPGTRLTVL.

The CDR3: CASRDIRLNQPQHF. The CDR3, as DNA: TGTGCCAGCAGAGACATTCGGCTAAATCAGCCCCAGCATTTT. The V call is TRBV2, the J call TRBJ1-5; no definite D call. Germline CDR1 SNHLY, CDR2 FYNNEI. V was trimmed by 6 bases and J by 4 bases, leaving 13 bases between them. The CDR3 is 14 residues long.

The chain is built from TRBV19 and TRBJ1-3; 12 positions match TRBD1. The CDR3 consists of 17 residues. Trimming at V came to 6 bases and at J to 0 bases, leaving 6 bases not matched to a gene. Looked up from germline, CDR1 is LNHDA and CDR2 is SQIVND (reference sequence). The chain's CDR3 is CASRRDRGPLSGNTIYF. In nucleotides, the CDR3 is TGTGCCAGTAGACGGGACAGGGGGCCTCTCTCTGGAAACACCATATATTTT.

The chain combines TRBV5-1 with TRBJ1-1; perhaps TRBD1 as D (5 bases). Trimming removed 5 bases from V and 4 bases from J, with 15 bases in between. CDR1 is SGHRS and CDR2 is YFSETQ in the germline V gene. This CDR3 is 14 amino acids long. DNA for the CDR3: TGCGCCAGCAGGACCGACAGCACGGGCACTGAAGCTTTCTTT. This translates into CASRTDSTGTEAFF.

This clone was counted only a few times. Other DNA sequences in this sample translate to the same CDR3. This rearrangement joins TRBV29-1 to TRBJ2-2; 9 bases agree with TRBD2. This CDR3 contains 14 residues. The J segment lost 2 bases and the V segment lost 6 bases, leaving 4 bases of the junction unmatched. The germline V gene has CDR1 SQVTM and CDR2 ANQGSEA. DNA for the CDR3: TGCAGCGTACAGCGGGAGGCTAACACCGGGGAGCTGTTTTTT. Translating it yields CSVQREANTGELFF.

The sample holds a few counts of this clone. The J gene is TRBJ1-3, the V gene TRBV5-1; a possible D gene is TRBD1 (5 bases). The CDR3 extends over 17 amino acids. The germline CDR1 and CDR2 sequences are SGHRS and YFSETQ. Trimming pared 1 base from V and 0 bases from J, leaving 14 bases between. The CDR3 coding sequence is TGCGCCAGCAGCTTGTTAGGGACCACGGACTCTGGAAACACCATATATTTT. Its protein product is CASSLLGTTDSGNTIYF.

Only one count was recorded for this clone. The V and J genes are TRBV27 and TRBJ1-5; no definite D call. Germline lookup yields CDR1 MNHEY and CDR2 SMNVEV (reference sequence). CDR3 size: 14 residues. Trimming took 3 bases from V and 3 from J, leaving 9 bases between them. The CDR3 nucleotides are TGTGCCAGCAGTTTCTTGGGGATCAATCAGCCCCAGCATTTT. Encoded protein: CASSFLGINQPQHF.

The chain links TRBV11-2 to TRBJ2-7; 7 bases agree with TRBD1. Germline CDR1 and CDR2: SGHAT and FQNNGV. V trimming: 2 bases; J trimming: 0 bases; junction bases outside the gene matches: 4. The CDR3 has 15 residues. This chain's CDR3 is CASSLQQGSSYEQYF. CDR3 DNA: TGTGCCAGCAGCTTACAACAGGGGTCCTCCTACGAGCAGTACTTC.

V gene TRBV29-1 combines with J gene TRBJ2-7; D may be TRBD2 (5 bases). The CDR3 loop spans 13 amino acids. The V end lost 6 bases, the J end lost 5 bases, and 17 bases lay between the germline ends. The germline gives CDR1 SQVTM, CDR2 ANQGSEA. CDR3 DNA: TGCAGCGTAAAAACTAGTCTCCCCGACGAGCAGTACTTC. Its protein product is CSVKTSLPDEQYF.

The CDR3 DNA reads as TGTGCCAGCAGCCAAGGGGGACTCAGTGGCACCGGGGAGCTGTTTTTT. The encoded protein is CASSQGGLSGTGELFF. This chain joins TRBV4-2 and TRBJ2-2, with D possibly being TRBD2 (6 bases). CDR1 is LGHNA, CDR2 YNFKEQ, per germline. The CDR3 spans 16 residues. V was trimmed by 1 base and J by 4 bases, leaving 13 bases between them.

The rearrangement joins TRBV14 to TRBJ2-7; D could derive from TRBD1 or TRBD2 (5 bases each). The V and J ends lost 1 base and 2 bases respectively, with 21 bases between them. Germline V gene lookup returns CDR1 SGHDN and CDR2 FVKESK. This CDR3 is built from 18 residues. This CDR3 is CASSQGDGRTRTTYEQYF. Here the CDR3 DNA reads TGTGCCAGCAGCCAAGGGGACGGAAGGACTCGAACTACCTACGAGCAGTACTTC.

This clone came up many times. This same CDR3 is encoded by further DNA sequences in the sample. The rearrangement uses TRBV4-1 and TRBJ1-5; no reliable D call. Between the trimmed V and J ends, which lost 0 bases and 0 bases, there was a span of 3 bases. The length of the CDR3 is 14 residues. Germline V gene sequence: CDR1 MGHRA, CDR2 YSYEKL. The DNA for the CDR3 is TGCGCCAGCAGCCAAGACAATAGCAATCAGCCCCAGCATTTT. Translating it yields CASSQDNSNQPQHF.

This clone was detected a few times. This chain uses TRBV15 with TRBJ2-4; D gene unclear. The CDR3 loop spans 14 amino acids. Deletions cut 4 bases from V and 4 bases from J, with 11 bases between. Germline values: CDR1 LNHNV, CDR2 YYDKDF (reference sequence). The chain's CDR3 is CATSTSRVKNIQYF. In nucleotides, the CDR3 is TGTGCCACCAGCACCAGTAGAGTTAAAAACATTCAGTACTTC.

This clone was observed at least ten times. The chain recombines TRBV9 with TRBJ2-7; tentative D call: TRBD1 (5 bases). Trimming stripped 0 bases from V and 3 bases from J, with 13 bases between. The CDR3 is made up of 15 amino acids. Germline values: CDR1 SGDLS, CDR2 YYNGEE. Here the CDR3 reads CASSVEAGAIYEQYF. CDR3 bases: TGTGCCAGCAGCGTAGAGGCTGGGGCAATCTACGAGCAGTACTTC.

The chain recombines TRBV28 with TRBJ1-1, with D hard to call. This CDR3 spans 14 amino acids. V was trimmed by 1 base and J by 11 bases, leaving 17 bases between them. Looked up from germline, CDR1 is MDHEN and CDR2 is SYDVKM. The CDR3 DNA reads as TGTGCCAGCAGTTTATTCTACGGAACTCGGGAGGCTTTCTTT. As protein: CASSLFYGTREAFF.